Sequencing of this T cell receptor beta chain was carried out in a study of T cell repertoires in cytomegalovirus infection. Study-wide background: Public TCR beta signatures indicated both CMV infection and matching HLA type.

Per germline, CDR1 MNHNY and CDR2 SVGAGI (reference sequence). Unmatched junction bases numbered 18, after V lost 6 bases and J lost 4 bases. The CDR3 runs 18 residues. Study-wide points: HLA-C-restricted CMV-specific TCR beta clonotypes prevailed in the ex vivo response. Public TCR beta family frequency separated CMV-and-HLA carriers, including in an independent cohort.

A note on this clonotype: The target antigen is unknown.

TCRdb analysed the reads with MiXCR anew, one entry per CDR3 protein. This table holds 550,000 to 850,000 distinct CDR3 sequences, about 30% found once. Sequenced material: cultured PBMCs, taken from culture after CMV antigen stimulation. The J gene is TRBJ2-5, the V gene TRBV6-6, with 9 bases aligning to TRBD2. The sequence was collected from a human donor in good health (CMV status not recorded). Some clones in this sample may be carry-over from other donors' samples. The CDR3 bases are TGTGCCAGCAGCCACCCCGGGACTAGCATCTTCGCGGCAGAGACCCAGTACTTC. Amino acids: CASSHPGTSIFAAETQYF.